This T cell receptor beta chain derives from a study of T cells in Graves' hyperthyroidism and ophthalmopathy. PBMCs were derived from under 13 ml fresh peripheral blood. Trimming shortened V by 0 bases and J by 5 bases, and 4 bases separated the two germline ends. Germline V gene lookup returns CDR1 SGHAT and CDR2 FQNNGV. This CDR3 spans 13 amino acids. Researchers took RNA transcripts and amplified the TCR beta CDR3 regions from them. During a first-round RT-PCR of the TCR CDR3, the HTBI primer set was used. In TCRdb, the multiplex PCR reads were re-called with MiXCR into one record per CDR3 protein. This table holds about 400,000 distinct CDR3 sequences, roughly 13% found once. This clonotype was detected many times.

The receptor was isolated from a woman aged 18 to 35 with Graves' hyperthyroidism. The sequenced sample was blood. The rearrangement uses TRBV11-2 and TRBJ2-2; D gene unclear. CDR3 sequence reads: CASSLERTGELFF. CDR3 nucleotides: TGTGCCAGCAGCTTAGAACGGACCGGGGAGCTGTTTTTT.